This T cell receptor beta chain originates from a study of T-cell reconstitution after alpha-beta-depleted transplantation in children. The study's findings and limits: Several hundred graft clones that had expanded were reportedly the source of alpha-beta T cells about two months after transplant. The authors attributed T-cell counts and diversity one year after transplant mostly to newly produced T cells.

The library targeted TCRbeta and was prepared with unique molecular identifiers. Using its own MiXCR run on the PCR reads, TCRdb lists one record per CDR3 protein. The table has fewer than 250,000 distinct CDR3 sequences, approximately 8.9% seen once. This CDR3 spans 15 amino acids. In germline, CDR1 is SEHNR, CDR2 FQNEAQ (reference sequence). The V gene lost 1 base and the J gene lost 2 bases, with 11 bases spanning the gap. There are many counts of this clonotype. Its target is unknown. Here the sequenced sample was PBMCs, mostly from graft donor cells, taken 180 days after TCRalphabeta/CD19-depleted stem cell transplant. The chain is built from TRBV7-9 and TRBJ1-2, with a tentative D call TRBD1 (6 bases). This sequence was found in a male patient aged 10 to 17 who had a stem cell transplant for acute lymphoblastic leukemia, so the T cells may come from the graft donor. CDR3 region: CASSLDQGRNYGYTF. CDR3 DNA sequence: TGTGCCAGCAGCTTAGATCAGGGGAGGAACTATGGCTACACCTTC.